Listed here are 7 T cell receptor beta chains from one sample, sequenced in a study of T cells expressing NK-cell markers (dated by TCRdb to about 2020). Library preparation used 5' RACE. Data came from an Illumina HiSeq 2000. The reads went through TCRdb reprocessing, and each CDR3 protein sequence gets one entry with no DNA. The table for this sample lists about 460,000 distinct CDR3 sequences. 1.4% of the sample is in the top ten clones. Sequencing input: blood T cells: a sorted CD56 or NKG2C T cell subset, CD4+ or CD8+ T cells, or bulk PBMC T cells (not recorded which). The source is a woman between 45 and 65 years old in good health. Donor details come from another sample of the same person, matched by shared clones.

The chain links TRBV7-2 to TRBJ1-1; TCRdb's assignment of TRBD1 cannot be checked, as there is no DNA. The CDR3 is 15 amino acids. Germline-derived CDR1 and CDR2 are SGHTA and FQGNSA. CDR3 amino acids: CASSRDSNMNTEAFF.

The chain couples TRBV10-1 to TRBJ2-4. Germline V lookup: CDR1 WNHNN, CDR2 SYGVQD (reference sequence). This CDR3 region has 14 residues. CDR3 residues: CASSDSDNGNIQYF.

V and J are TRBV21-1 and TRBJ2-2; no DNA is available, so the TRBD2 call from TCRdb remains unchecked. TRBV21-1 is labeled a pseudogene. The CDR3 is 15 residues long. The CDR3 sequence: CASSKGREYDGELFF.

The gene calls are TRBV10-3 and TRBJ2-2; TCRdb outputs TRBD2, but without DNA this stays unchecked. The CDR3 sequence is 17 residues long. CDR1 is ENHRY, CDR2 SYGVKD, per germline. The CDR3: CAVRTPGTSGPTGELFF.

The V call is TRBV4-1, the J call TRBJ2-7; the D call of TRBD2 rests on TCRdb alone, since no DNA is present to check it. The CDR3 is made up of 15 amino acids. Germline CDR1 MGHRA, CDR2 YSYEKL. CDR3 loop: CASSLLWRAEYEQYF.

The chain joins TRBV7-8 to TRBJ2-1; checking the TCRdb D call of TRBD2 is not possible without DNA. The CDR3 has 15 amino acids. Germline loops: CDR1 SGHVS, CDR2 FQNEAQ. The chain's CDR3 is CASSLGESRYDEQFF.

The chain is built from TRBV29-1 and TRBJ2-1; TCRdb selects TRBD2, and the lack of DNA leaves this call unchecked. The germline gives CDR1 SQVTM, CDR2 ANQGSEA. There are 12 residues in the CDR3. CDR3 protein: CSGLAAYNEQFF.